These 11 T cell receptor beta chains were sequenced from one sample in a study of blood T cell repertoires in COVID-19. Clones were read by immunoSEQ multiplex PCR, and TCRdb kept only the in-frame ones, dropping some. This sample has some 360,000 clones, with around 87% found just once. Input material: peripheral blood. These TCRs come from a woman in her sixties with COVID-19, enrolled during active disease.

The V and J genes are TRBV5-5 and TRBJ2-3, with 8 bases aligning to TRBD1. Germline values: CDR1 SGHKS, CDR2 YYEKEE (reference sequence). CDR3 size: 17 residues. J gave up 8 bases and V 3 bases, and 17 bases lay outside the gene matches. CDR3 DNA: TGTGCCAGCAGCTGGGAGTGGCAGGGGGCCGCACGGGGTACGCAGTATTTT. This codes for CASSWEWQGAARGTQYF.

V is TRBV10-1 and J is TRBJ1-1; D gene uncertain. CDR1 WNHNN and CDR2 SYGVQD come from the germline V gene (reference sequence). The V end was cut by 6 bases, the J end by 0 bases, with 11 bases between. CDR3 size: 14 residues. The CDR3 DNA reads as TGCGCCAGCAGAATCATACACGTGAACACTGAAGCTTTCTTT. It translates to CASRIIHVNTEAFF.

The chain carries TRBV6-1 and TRBJ1-1; TRBD1 is a possible D gene (5 bases). Germline values: CDR1 MNHNS, CDR2 SASEGT. The CDR3 has 15 amino acids. The V gene lost 1 base and the J gene lost 1 base, with 10 bases spanning the gap. CDR3 sequence reads: CASSEEGLKNTEAFF. The CDR3 DNA reads TGTGCCAGCAGTGAAGAGGGACTCAAGAACACTGAAGCTTTCTTT.

This sequence joins TRBV6-5 and TRBJ2-1; 10 bases fit TRBD1. Trimming took 3 bases from V and 8 from J; bases not matched to a gene: 4. CDR1 is MNHEY, CDR2 SVGAGI, per germline. The CDR3 loop spans 14 amino acids. CDR3 sequence (DNA): TGTGCCAGCAGTTATCGGGACAGGGGCCATGAGCAGTTCTTC. Translated, it gives CASSYRDRGHEQFF.

J is TRBJ1-4 and V is TRBV7-3; a weak D match, TRBD1 (6 bases). The CDR3 runs to 15 residues. Trimming took 0 bases from V and 7 from J, leaving 12 bases between them. Looked up from germline, CDR1 is SGHTA and CDR2 is FQGTGA. For the CDR3, the DNA is TGTGCCAGCAGCTTAACAGGGGGAACAGGTGAAAAACTGTTTTTT. Its translation is CASSLTGGTGEKLFF.

The sample holds a few counts of this clone. The rearrangement links TRBV19 to TRBJ1-1; D is unclear. Germline V gene sequence: CDR1 LNHDA, CDR2 SQIVND (reference sequence). Between the trimmed V and J ends, which lost 3 bases and 1 base, there was a span of 12 bases. CDR3 length: 15 amino acids. CDR3 sequence reads: CASSINRVGNTEAFF. The CDR3 coding sequence is TGTGCCAGTAGTATCAACCGGGTTGGGAACACTGAAGCTTTCTTT.

The J gene is TRBJ2-6, the V gene TRBV19; perhaps TRBD2 as D (6 bases). The V end lost 7 bases, the J end lost 0 bases, and 16 bases lay between the germline ends. CDR3 length equals 17 residues. The germline V gene has CDR1 LNHDA and CDR2 SQIVND (reference sequence). CDR3 nucleotides: TGTGCCAGTAACGACGCGGGACGCACCTCTGGGGCCAACGTCCTGACTTTC. Its protein product is CASNDAGRTSGANVLTF.

V usage is TRBV9 and J usage is TRBJ1-4; TRBD1 is a possible D gene (5 bases). The V gene's germline CDR1 is SGDLS and CDR2 YYNGEE. The germline V and J ends were trimmed by 4 bases and 0 bases, with 13 bases remaining between them. The CDR3 loop spans 16 amino acids. The CDR3 sequence is CASSPSQGATNEKLFF. Written as DNA, the CDR3 is TGTGCCAGCAGCCCGAGCCAGGGCGCAACTAATGAAAAACTGTTTTTT.

The V gene is TRBV5-1, the J gene TRBJ1-2; D gene unclear. Deletions cut 0 bases from V and 4 bases from J, with 10 bases between. The germline V gene has CDR1 SGHRS and CDR2 YFSETQ. The CDR3 covers 14 residues. The CDR3 nucleotides are TGCGCCAGCAGCTTGGAAGCGGCTGTCTATGGCTACACCTTC. Translated: CASSLEAAVYGYTF.

The chain links TRBV2 to TRBJ1-5; D uncertain. CDR1 and CDR2 from the germline V gene are SNHLY and FYNNEI. This CDR3 spans 13 amino acids. Trimming removed 2 bases from V and 9 bases from J, with 11 bases in between. This CDR3 reads CASSENVFGPQHF. CDR3 bases: TGTGCCAGCAGTGAAAATGTTTTCGGGCCCCAGCATTTT. Together with reference TRBV2 and TRBJ1-5, the CDR3 gives the full variable domain: EPEVTQTPSHQVTQMGQEVILRCVPISNHLYFYWYRQILGQKVEFLVSFYNNEISEKSEIFDDQFSVERPDGSNFTLKIRSTKLEDSAMYFCASSENVFGPQHFGDGTRLSIL.

This clone has just a few counts. The chain carries TRBV7-9 and TRBJ2-1; 10 bases match TRBD2. This CDR3 region has 14 residues. V lost 6 bases and J lost 5; bases outside the gene matches: 4. Germline CDR1 reads SEHNR; CDR2 reads FQNEAQ (reference sequence). The CDR3 DNA sequence: TGTGCCAGCAGACCACTAGCGGGGAACAATGAGCAGTTCTTC. It codes for CASRPLAGNNEQFF.